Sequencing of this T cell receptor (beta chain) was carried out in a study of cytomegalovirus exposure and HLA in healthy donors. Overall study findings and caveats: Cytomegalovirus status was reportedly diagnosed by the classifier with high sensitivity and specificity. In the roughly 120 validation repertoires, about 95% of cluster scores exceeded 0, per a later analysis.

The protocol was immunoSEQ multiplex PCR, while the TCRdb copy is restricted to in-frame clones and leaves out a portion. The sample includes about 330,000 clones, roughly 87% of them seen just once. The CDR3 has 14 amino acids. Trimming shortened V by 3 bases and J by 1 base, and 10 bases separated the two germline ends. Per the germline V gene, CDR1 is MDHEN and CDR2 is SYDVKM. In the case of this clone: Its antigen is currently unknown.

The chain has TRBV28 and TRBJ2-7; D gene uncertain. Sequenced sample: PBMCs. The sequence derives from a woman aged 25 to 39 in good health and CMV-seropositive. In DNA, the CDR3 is TGTGCCAGCAGTTTCCACGGACCGTCCTACGAGCAGTACTTC. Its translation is CASSFHGPSYEQYF.